Each of the 14 T cell receptor beta chains below was sequenced from the same sample in a study of blood T cell repertoires in COVID-19. Libraries were prepared by immunoSEQ multiplex PCR; TCRdb keeps only in-frame clonotypes and omits some of them. The sample consists of approximately 100,000 clones, approximately 82% of them appearing once. Sequenced input: peripheral blood. Every receptor here comes from a man in his 70s with acute or convalescent COVID-19.

This chain uses TRBV19 with TRBJ2-3; 10 bases match TRBD2. The CDR3 has 15 residues. CDR1 and CDR2 from the germline V gene are LNHDA and SQIVND (reference sequence). The V gene end was trimmed by 4 bases and the J gene end by 6 bases; junction bases not matched to a gene: 7. The CDR3 sequence: CASSTGTSDSDTQYF. DNA for the CDR3: TGTGCCAGTAGTACCGGGACTAGCGATTCGGATACGCAGTATTTT.

The chain joins TRBV28 to TRBJ2-7, with D possibly being TRBD1 (5 bases). This CDR3 spans 15 amino acids. Trimming removed 5 bases from V and 1 base from J, with 15 bases in between. Per germline, CDR1 MDHEN and CDR2 SYDVKM. The CDR3 loop is CASSRTGSGSYEQYF. CDR3 sequence (DNA): TGTGCCAGCAGTCGTACAGGCTCTGGGTCCTACGAGCAGTACTTC.

This clone appeared a single time. This chain links TRBV5-8 with TRBJ1-1, with TRBD1 matching 8 bases. The CDR3 is 16 residues long. Germline CDR1 SGHTS, CDR2 YDEGEE. With 5 bases clipped from V and 5 bases from J, the junction kept 14 bases outside the gene matches. The CDR3: CASRTGALHEVTEAFF. The CDR3, as DNA: TGTGCCAGCAGGACAGGGGCCCTCCACGAGGTGACTGAAGCTTTCTTT.

This chain uses TRBV19 with TRBJ1-2; D ambiguous. The germline V and J ends were trimmed by 7 bases and 0 bases, with 12 bases remaining between them. CDR3 size: 14 residues. Per the germline V gene, CDR1 is LNHDA and CDR2 is SQIVND (reference sequence). The CDR3 sequence: CASTEIVTNYGYTF. In DNA form, the CDR3 reads TGTGCCAGTACCGAAATAGTGACTAACTATGGCTACACCTTC.

The V and J genes are TRBV5-8 and TRBJ1-5; TRBD1 might be the D (6 bases). Germline V CDR1 and CDR2: SGHTS, YDEGEE. The CDR3 totals 18 residues. Trimming removed 4 bases from V and 4 bases from J, with 24 bases in between. The CDR3 DNA sequence: TGTGCCAGCAGCCCCTTGGGACACGGAACATCAAAAAATCAGCCCCAGCATTTT. It yields the protein CASSPLGHGTSKNQPQHF. Together with reference TRBV5-8 and TRBJ1-5, the CDR3 gives the full variable domain: EAGVTQSPTHLIKTRGQQATLRCSPISGHTSVYWYQQALGLGLQFLLWYDEGEERNRGNFPPRFSGRQFPNYSSELNVNALELEDSALYLCASSPLGHGTSKNQPQHFGDGTRLSIL.

The chain combines TRBV7-6 with TRBJ2-5, with D maybe TRBD2 (5 bases). Looked up from germline, CDR1 is SGHVS and CDR2 is FNYEAQ. Between the trimmed V and J ends, which lost 3 bases and 4 bases, there was a span of 9 bases. The CDR3 sequence is 13 residues long. The CDR3: CASSLGVGETQYF. The CDR3 nucleotides read TGTGCCAGCAGCTTGGGAGTTGGAGAGACCCAGTACTTC.

J is TRBJ2-1 and V is TRBV6-5; D is possibly TRBD1 (6 bases). With 4 bases removed from V and 5 bases from J, the gap between germline ends came to 15 bases. The CDR3 consists of 15 residues. From germline, CDR1 is MNHEY and CDR2 SVGAGI. The CDR3 region is CASSLGRGGHNEQFF. CDR3 bases: TGTGCCAGCAGTTTAGGCAGGGGTGGTCACAATGAGCAGTTCTTC.

V usage is TRBV18 and J usage is TRBJ2-1, with 9 bases fitting TRBD2. Per germline, CDR1 KGHSH and CDR2 LQKENI. V shed 5 bases, J shed 3 bases, and the junction held 11 bases outside the gene matches. The CDR3 sequence is 17 residues long. The CDR3 nucleotides are TGTGCCAGCTCATTACAGACCGGGACTAGCAGCTACAATGAGCAGTTCTTC. Residues: CASSLQTGTSSYNEQFF.

V gene TRBV18 combines with J gene TRBJ2-5; D might be TRBD2 (6 bases). V was cut by 0 bases and J by 5 bases, with 13 bases left in between. Germline V gene lookup returns CDR1 KGHSH and CDR2 LQKENI. The CDR3 is made up of 15 amino acids. This CDR3 reads CASSPPTGVGETQYF. In DNA, the CDR3 is TGTGCCAGCTCACCACCTACGGGAGTAGGCGAGACCCAGTACTTC. The entire variable domain, with the rest obtained from reference TRBV18 and TRBJ2-5, is as follows: NAGVMQNPRHLVRRRGQEARLRCSPMKGHSHVYWYRQLPEEGLKFMVYLQKENIIDESGMPKERFSAEFPKEGPSILRIQQVVRGDSAAYFCASSPPTGVGETQYFGPGTRLLVL.

The rearrangement links TRBV19 to TRBJ2-7, with 10 bases identical to TRBD1. The trim removed 3 bases at V and 7 bases at J, leaving 12 bases unmatched. The CDR3 covers 16 residues. The germline V gene encodes CDR1 LNHDA and CDR2 SQIVND (reference sequence). In DNA form, the CDR3 reads TGTGCCAGTAGTATGAGACAGGGGGCGAAGGCGCGGGAGCAGTACTTC. Its translation: CASSMRQGAKAREQYF.

The chain carries TRBV7-3 and TRBJ2-1; D might be TRBD2 (5 bases). The germline V and J ends were trimmed by 1 base and 10 bases, with 11 bases remaining between them. The CDR3 totals 13 residues. Germline values: CDR1 SGHTA, CDR2 FQGTGA. CDR3 protein: CASSLSKSGEQFF. CDR3 bases: TGTGCCAGCAGCTTAAGTAAGTCGGGGGAGCAGTTCTTC.

The chain is built from TRBV27 and TRBJ2-7, with TRBD1 matching over 12 bases. The CDR3 length is 16 residues. Trimming at V came to 2 bases and at J to 3 bases, leaving 5 bases not matched to a gene. Germline V lookup: CDR1 MNHEY, CDR2 SMNVEV (reference sequence). Here the CDR3 DNA reads TGTGCCAGCAGTTTAGGTGGGACAGGGGGCAGCTACGAGCAGTACTTC. Amino acids: CASSLGGTGGSYEQYF.

This chain joins TRBV7-2 and TRBJ1-2; D gene ambiguous. The V and J ends lost 0 bases and 7 bases respectively, with 12 bases between them. Germline V gives CDR1 SGHTA, CDR2 FQGNSA. This CDR3 region has 14 residues. The CDR3 here is CASSLARGGTGYTF. CDR3 DNA sequence: TGTGCCAGCAGCTTAGCGCGAGGTGGTACTGGCTACACCTTC.

The CDR3 DNA reads as TGTGCCACCATACGCGGGGCCCTCTGGGTTGTAGGGCCCTACAATGAGCAGTTCTTC. As protein: CATIRGALWVVGPYNEQFF. This chain uses TRBV7-9 with TRBJ2-1, with D tentatively TRBD2 (6 bases). From germline, CDR1 is SEHNR and CDR2 FQNEAQ (reference sequence). The ends were cut back, 10 bases at V and 2 bases at J, with 30 bases in the middle. The CDR3 has 19 amino acids.